This T cell receptor beta chain comes out of a study of T cell responses to AZD1222 COVID-19 vaccine (dated by TCRdb to the early 2020s). For context, the study as a whole: AZD1222 recipients given second doses at about 4 weeks or at about 12 weeks were pooled, since spike-specific TCR depth and breadth were not found to differ between the two schedules. A total of just over 230 trial participants underwent TCR sequencing, of whom approximately 200 had received two doses of AZD1222 and 26 had received two doses of the MenACWY control vaccine. Trial participants were enrolled by age into subgroups of 18-55, 56-69 and 70-plus years, and roughly 160, 29 and 62 TCR-sequenced participants, respectively, were included in these subgroups. On the study overall, not on this receptor specifically: In the small 56-69-year group, the increase in depth fell short of significance, most likely because of low power. Conclusions about previously exposed vaccinees were limited because only six or seven AZD1222 recipients were SARS-CoV-2 seropositive at baseline. Because no day 14 peak-response samples were available, the repertoires could be characterized only after the peak T cell response. Reportedly, close to half of the unique spike-specific TCRs recognized epitopes lying outside the regions that are mutated in the B.1.351 and B.1.1.7 variants. Participants were mostly white British, with more females than males. The authors suggested clonal diversity may have been underestimated. After two AZD1222 doses, spike-specific TCR breadth and depth were significantly higher than at day 0 and than in MenACWY recipients. The whole spike protein was spanned by vaccine-associated CD4 TCRs, and dominant responses were seen in regions 160-218 and 743-854.

For this clone: Its antigen is unknown. Base-call qualities are not available, and no considerably larger clone is one nucleotide away.

This specimen's time point label, interpreted: baseline before first vaccination. Vaccinee samples came from UK trials COV001 and COV002, including a single-blind randomized controlled phase 2/3 trial of AZD1222 (ChAdOx1 nCoV-19) in healthy adults. For TCRbeta chain sequencing, PBMC samples from trial participants were taken at day 0 and at day 28 after the second dose. V is trimmed back by 1 base and J by 5 bases, and the junction contains 5 bases that no gene match accounts for. Taken from the germline V gene, the CDR1 and CDR2 loops are SGHRS and YFSETQ. The CDR3 measures 15 amino acids from cysteine to phenylalanine. Just CDR3 DNA is preserved here, 45 bases in frame from base 1. The CDR3 regions of human TCRbeta chains were analyzed by immunosequencing. As for the original processing: Repertoire TCRs were matched against a reference library of SARS-CoV-2-specific TCRs generated with the MIRA antigen-specificity platform. Breadth meant the fraction of unique TCRs that were SARS-CoV-2-associated, whereas depth meant the fraction of total T cells that were SARS-CoV-2-associated. Using the MIRA data, each spike-specific TCR was mapped to the spike region that the TCR reacts to and placed in a CD4 or CD8 class. Log10-transformed breadth and depth values were compared by one-way ANOVA with Sidak's multiple comparisons tests. TCRdb limited this immuneACCESS table to in-frame rearrangements with V and J called. A share of clones is missing; checked studies link under half to unresolved V genes, and the rest is unexplained. From that table come the V and J calls and clone size; the DNA was used to work out D and trimming. In all, the sample holds roughly 100,000 clones, and roughly 90% of those were seen once. The ten largest clones capture about 2.5% of the sample.

The V and J genes are TRBV5-1 and TRBJ2-1; 8 middle bases align to TRBD1. Sequenced material: peripheral blood, taken on day 0 of AZD1222 vaccination. This receptor was identified in an adult in good health. The DNA reads TGCGCCAGCAGCTTGCGACAGGGGAAGGACAATGAGCAGTTCTTC. This gives the protein CASSLRQGKDNEQFF.